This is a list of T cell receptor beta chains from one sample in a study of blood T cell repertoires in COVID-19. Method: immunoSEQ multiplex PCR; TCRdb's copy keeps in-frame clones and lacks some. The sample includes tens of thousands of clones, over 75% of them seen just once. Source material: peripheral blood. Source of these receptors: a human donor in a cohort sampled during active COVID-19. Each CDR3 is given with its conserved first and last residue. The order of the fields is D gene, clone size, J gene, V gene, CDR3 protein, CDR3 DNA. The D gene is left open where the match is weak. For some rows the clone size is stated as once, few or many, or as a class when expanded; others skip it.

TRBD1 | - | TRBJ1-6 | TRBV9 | CASSPRDRENSPLHF | TGTGCCAGCAGCCCAAGGGACAGGGAGAATTCACCCCTCCACTTT
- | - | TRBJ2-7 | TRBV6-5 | CASSYSGGEQYF | TGTGCCAGCAGTTACTCCGGGGGCGAGCAGTACTTC
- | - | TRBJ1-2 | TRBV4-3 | CASSQDPDWGYGYTF | TGCGCCAGCAGCCAAGACCCGGACTGGGGCTATGGCTACACCTTC
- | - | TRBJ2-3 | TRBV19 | CASNVGEGRDTQYF | TGTGCCAGTAACGTGGGGGAAGGGAGGGATACGCAGTATTTT
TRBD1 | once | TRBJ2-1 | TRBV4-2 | CASSQEGQGGYNEQFF | TGTGCCAGCAGCCAGGAGGGACAGGGCGGATACAATGAGCAGTTCTTC
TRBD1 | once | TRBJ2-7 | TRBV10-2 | CASSLDRGHEQYF | TGCGCCAGCAGTCTGGACAGGGGACACGAGCAGTACTTC
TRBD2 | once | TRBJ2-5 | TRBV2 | CASSVTSGREGETQYF | TGTGCCAGCAGTGTCACTAGCGGGAGAGAGGGAGAGACCCAGTACTTC
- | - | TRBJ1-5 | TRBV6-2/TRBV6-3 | CASSYPTGQSSNQPQHF | TGTGCCAGCAGTTACCCTACCGGACAGTCTAGCAATCAGCCCCAGCATTTT
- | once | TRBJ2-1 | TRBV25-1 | CASTGTDNEQFF | TGTGCCAGCACAGGAACGGACAATGAGCAGTTCTTC
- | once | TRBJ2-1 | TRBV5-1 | CASSLGQTNEQFF | TGCGCCAGCAGCTTGGGACAGACAAATGAGCAGTTCTTC
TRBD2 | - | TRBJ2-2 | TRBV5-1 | CASSLASSGTGTGELFF | TGCGCCAGCAGCTTGGCCTCTAGCGGGACGGGGACCGGGGAGCTGTTTTTT